This T cell receptor (beta chain) was documented in a study of blood T cell repertoires in COVID-19. Per the original methods: Reference gene primer amplification yielded estimated nucleated cell counts. This table comes from immunoSEQ multiplex PCR, and its TCRdb copy is limited to in-frame clones, with some not included. V and J calls and clone size are as listed in that table; D and trimming were resolved from the DNA. The sample includes fewer than 400,000 clones, 85% to 90% of them seen just once. Germline trimming cut 1 base from V and 4 bases from J; bases unmatched to any gene: 4. Germline CDR1 reads SGHRS; CDR2 reads YFSETQ. The length of the CDR3 is 15 residues.

This sequence originates from a young woman with COVID-19, enrolled during active disease. This chain joins TRBV5-1 and TRBJ1-3, with 8 bases lining up with TRBD1. Sequencing input: peripheral blood. CDR3 coding DNA: TGCGCCAGCAGCTTGCCAGGGGGCGCGGGAAACACCATATATTTT. Amino acids: CASSLPGGAGNTIYF. Using reference TRBV5-1 and TRBJ1-3 for the parts outside the CDR3, the full variable domain is KAGVTQTPRYLIKTRGQQVTLSCSPISGHRSVSWYQQTPGQGLQFLFEYFSETQRNKGNFPGRFSGRQFSNSRSEMNVSTLELGDSALYLCASSLPGGAGNTIYFGEGSWLTVV.